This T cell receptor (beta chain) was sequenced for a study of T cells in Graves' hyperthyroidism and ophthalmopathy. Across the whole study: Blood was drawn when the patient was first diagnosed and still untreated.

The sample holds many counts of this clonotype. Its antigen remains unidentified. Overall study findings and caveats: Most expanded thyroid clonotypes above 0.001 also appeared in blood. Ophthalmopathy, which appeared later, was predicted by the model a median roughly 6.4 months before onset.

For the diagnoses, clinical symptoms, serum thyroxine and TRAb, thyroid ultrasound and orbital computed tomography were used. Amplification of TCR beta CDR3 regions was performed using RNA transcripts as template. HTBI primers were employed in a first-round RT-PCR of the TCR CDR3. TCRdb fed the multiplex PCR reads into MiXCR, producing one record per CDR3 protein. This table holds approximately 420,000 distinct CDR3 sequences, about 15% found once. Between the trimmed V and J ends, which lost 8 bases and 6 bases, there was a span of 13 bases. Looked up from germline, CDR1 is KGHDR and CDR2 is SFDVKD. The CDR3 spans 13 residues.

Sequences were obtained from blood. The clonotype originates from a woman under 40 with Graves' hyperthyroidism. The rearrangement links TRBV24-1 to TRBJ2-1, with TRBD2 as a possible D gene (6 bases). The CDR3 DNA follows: TGTGCCACCACTACTAGCCCCCTCAATGAGCAGTTCTTC. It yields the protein CATTTSPLNEQFF.